What follows are 18 T cell receptor beta chains derived from one specimen sequenced in a study of radiotherapy plus CTLA-4 blockade in lung cancer. The assay was immunoSEQ multiplex PCR, and TCRdb's table has in-frame clones only and misses some. The sample gives tens of thousands of clones, 77% of which show up once; around 2.4% is in the top ten. Source: peripheral blood, taken from a patient treated with radiotherapy plus ipilimumab. The receptors were sampled from a human donor with non-small cell lung cancer whose response to radiotherapy plus ipilimumab could not be evaluated.

Only a few counts were recorded for this clone. The chain carries TRBV7-8 and TRBJ1-3; no definite D call. The V end was cut by 2 bases, the J end by 0 bases, with 14 bases between. Germline V gene data show CDR1 as SGHVS and CDR2 as FQNEAQ. The CDR3 has 17 residues. CDR3 in amino acids: CASSLRWFGSSGNTIYF. The CDR3 nucleotides read TGTGCCAGCAGCTTAAGGTGGTTTGGGAGCTCTGGAAACACCATATATTTT.

V is TRBV5-1 and J is TRBJ2-3, with D maybe TRBD2 (7 bases). The CDR3 spans 15 residues. Germline assignment: CDR1 SGHRS and CDR2 YFSETQ. The V end was cut by 0 bases, the J end by 5 bases, with 13 bases between. The CDR3 loop is CASSLGGGFGDTQYF. In nucleotides, the CDR3 is TGCGCCAGCAGCTTGGGGGGGGGCTTTGGAGATACGCAGTATTTT. Using reference TRBV5-1 and TRBJ2-3 for the parts outside the CDR3, the full variable domain is KAGVTQTPRYLIKTRGQQVTLSCSPISGHRSVSWYQQTPGQGLQFLFEYFSETQRNKGNFPGRFSGRQFSNSRSEMNVSTLELGDSALYLCASSLGGGFGDTQYFGPGTRLTVL.

This chain joins TRBV5-4 and TRBJ2-5; D perhaps matches TRBD2 (6 bases). The CDR3 has 14 residues. Between the trimmed V and J ends, which lost 5 bases and 1 base, there was a span of 12 bases. Germline V gene sequence: CDR1 SGHNT, CDR2 YYREEE (reference sequence). As DNA, the CDR3 is TGTGCCAGCAGTACCGGGACTCTCCAAGAGACCCAGTACTTC. Its protein is CASSTGTLQETQYF. Supplemented by reference TRBV5-4 and TRBJ2-5, the full variable domain reads ETGVTQSPTHLIKTRGQQVTLRCSSQSGHNTVSWYQQALGQGPQFIFQYYREEENGRGNFPPRFSGLQFPNYSSELNVNALELDDSALYLCASSTGTLQETQYFGPGTRLLVL.

The chain recombines TRBV9 with TRBJ1-4, with a possible D match to TRBD1 (6 bases). Germline loops: CDR1 SGDLS, CDR2 YYNGEE. The V end lost 7 bases, the J end lost 0 bases, and 13 bases lay between the germline ends. The CDR3 has 15 residues. In nucleotides, the CDR3 is TGTGCCAGCGGGGGGGGGCGAGCAACTAATGAAAAACTGTTTTTT. This codes for CASGGGRATNEKLFF.

This clone was counted a single time. The gene calls are TRBV11-2 and TRBJ2-3; D not certain. V was trimmed by 6 bases and J by 1 base, leaving 8 bases between them. The length of the CDR3 is 13 residues. Germline-derived CDR1 and CDR2 are SGHAT and FQNNGV. The CDR3 nucleotides read TGTGCCAGCAGTATGGCAGGCACAGATACGCAGTATTTT. Translation gives CASSMAGTDTQYF.

The chain recombines TRBV15 with TRBJ1-1; no firm D call. V lost 0 bases to trimming and J lost 2 bases, with 10 bases between them. The CDR3 is 15 residues long. CDR1 is LNHNV, CDR2 YYDKDF, per germline (reference sequence). In nucleotides, the CDR3 is TGTGCCACCAGCAGAGACATCACAGAAAACACTGAAGCTTTCTTT. Protein: CATSRDITENTEAFF.

J is TRBJ1-1 and V is TRBV5-5, with D uncertain. Trimming shortened V by 0 bases and J by 7 bases, and 10 bases separated the two germline ends. CDR3 length: 13 residues. The germline V gene has CDR1 SGHKS and CDR2 YYEKEE (reference sequence). The CDR3 nucleotides are TGTGCCAGCAGCTTGGCCAACCAGGTTGAAGCTTTCTTT. Translation: CASSLANQVEAFF.

The chain joins TRBV5-6 to TRBJ1-4; weak D call: TRBD1 (6 bases). The CDR3 has 13 residues. The V gene lost 5 bases and the J gene lost 8 bases, with 13 bases spanning the gap. Germline V gives CDR1 SGHDT, CDR2 YYEEEE. CDR3 residues: CASRQQGSEKLFF. CDR3 nucleotides: TGTGCCAGCAGACAACAGGGATCCGAAAAACTGTTTTTT.

The rearrangement uses TRBV18 and TRBJ2-4; TRBD1 matches 8 bases. Germline values: CDR1 KGHSH, CDR2 LQKENI. This CDR3 contains 15 residues. V shed 6 bases and J 5 bases; nucleotides not matched to a gene: 9. CDR3 DNA: TGTGCCAGCTCGCCTATGGACAGGGTCGAAAACATTCAGTACTTC. This codes for CASSPMDRVENIQYF.

This rearrangement joins TRBV29-1 to TRBJ2-3, with 12 bases identical to TRBD2. Germline values: CDR1 SQVTM, CDR2 ANQGSEA. The CDR3 contains 15 residues. V lost 6 bases and J lost 2; bases outside the gene matches: 6. This CDR3 reads CSVLGLAGITDTQYF. The CDR3 nucleotides are TGCAGCGTCTTAGGACTAGCGGGGATCACAGATACGCAGTATTTT.

This clone was counted between two and nine times. The chain has TRBV9 and TRBJ2-3, with 10 bases fitting TRBD2. CDR3 size: 16 residues. The germline V gene encodes CDR1 SGDLS and CDR2 YYNGEE. The V segment lost 0 bases and the J segment 4 bases; nucleotides outside the gene matches: 5. The CDR3 coding sequence is TGTGCCAGCAGCGTAGTGGGGACTAGCGTCCCAGATACGCAGTATTTT. Its translation: CASSVVGTSVPDTQYF.

This clone was found a few times. The gene calls are TRBV4-3 and TRBJ2-3, with TRBD1 as a possible D gene (5 bases). CDR1 and CDR2 (germline): LGHNA, YSLEER. Trimming left V 1 base short and J 4 bases short, with 12 bases between. The CDR3 is 15 amino acids. CDR3 sequence (DNA): TGCGCCAGCAGCCAAGGGAACAGGTTCGCAGATACGCAGTATTTT. Protein product: CASSQGNRFADTQYF.

The chain recombines TRBV6-5 with TRBJ1-2; 10 nucleotides line up with TRBD1. Germline lookup yields CDR1 MNHEY and CDR2 SVGAGI. V lost 4 bases to trimming and J lost 2 bases; unmatched junction nucleotides: 1. This CDR3 is 14 amino acids long. CDR3 loop: CASSWDRGNYGYTF. CDR3 sequence (DNA): TGTGCCAGCAGTTGGGACAGGGGAAACTATGGCTACACCTTC.

The chain employs TRBV6-1 and TRBJ1-6; the D gene is possibly TRBD1 (5 bases). CDR3 length: 14 amino acids. Trimming stripped 6 bases from V and 6 bases from J, with 12 bases between. Germline V gene data show CDR1 as MNHNS and CDR2 as SASEGT. The CDR3 sequence: CASSPGWGNSPLHF. For the CDR3, the DNA is TGTGCCAGCAGCCCAGGGTGGGGTAATTCACCCCTCCACTTT.

V is TRBV6-4 and J is TRBJ2-6; no reliable D call. The CDR3 spans 15 residues. Trimming took 11 bases from V and 1 from J, leaving 15 bases between them. Germline lookup yields CDR1 MRHNA and CDR2 SNTAGT. Here the CDR3 reads CAHRTPLSGANVLTF. The CDR3, as DNA: TGTGCCCACCGAACGCCCCTATCTGGGGCCAACGTCCTGACTTTC.

This rearrangement joins TRBV5-5 to TRBJ2-5; 9 bases align to TRBD2. The CDR3 has 15 residues. V was clipped by 2 bases and J by 5 bases; unmatched bases: 7. Germline V gene data show CDR1 as SGHKS and CDR2 as YYEKEE (reference sequence). The CDR3 sequence: CASSLAGGGKETQYF. Written as DNA, the CDR3 is TGTGCCAGCAGCTTAGCGGGGGGTGGGAAGGAGACCCAGTACTTC.

The rearrangement joins TRBV7-2 to TRBJ2-7; D not certain. This CDR3 is 13 amino acids long. Germline loops: CDR1 SGHTA, CDR2 FQGNSA. Trimming pared 5 bases from V and 3 bases from J, leaving 11 bases between. The CDR3 protein is CASSPVGGYEQYF. The CDR3 nucleotides read TGTGCCAGCAGCCCGGTAGGCGGCTACGAGCAGTACTTC. The entire variable domain, with the rest obtained from reference TRBV7-2 and TRBJ2-7, is as follows: GAGVSQSPSNKVTEKGKDVELRCDPISGHTALYWYRQSLGQGLEFLIYFQGNSAPDKSGLPSDRFSAERTGGSVSTLTIQRTQQEDSAVYLCASSPVGGYEQYFGPGTRLTVT.

The chain is built from TRBV7-2 and TRBJ1-2; possibly TRBD1 for D (6 bases). With 5 bases removed from V and 4 bases from J, the gap between germline ends came to 14 bases. The length of the CDR3 is 14 residues. Germline lookup yields CDR1 SGHTA and CDR2 FQGNSA. The CDR3 DNA reads TGTGCCAGCAGCCTACAGGGAGAGATCTATGGCTACACCTTC. Protein product: CASSLQGEIYGYTF.